This T cell receptor (beta chain) was captured in a study of blood T cell repertoires in COVID-19. On the study more broadly: Donors in the United States, Italy and Spain gave samples during acute or convalescent COVID-19.

Participants came from roughly 23 US areas, aged roughly 18 to 95 years. This clone was detected a few times. Generated by immunoSEQ multiplex PCR, the TCRdb table keeps only in-frame clones and is missing some. The sample lists approximately 390,000 clones; roughly 87% were seen once. Per germline, CDR1 MNHNS and CDR2 SASEGT. Trimming took off 1 base at V and 10 bases at J, with 22 bases between the two ends. The CDR3 length is 16 residues. The source material was PBMCs or T cells enriched from blood (not recorded which). The sequence derives from a woman in her thirties or forties with acute COVID-19. V usage is TRBV6-1 and J usage is TRBJ1-2, with D possibly TRBD1 on 6 matching bases. CDR3 bases: TGTGCCAGCAGTGAAGGTGACAGGCGTTATTCGTGGGACTACACCTTC. Translation gives CASSEGDRRYSWDYTF.